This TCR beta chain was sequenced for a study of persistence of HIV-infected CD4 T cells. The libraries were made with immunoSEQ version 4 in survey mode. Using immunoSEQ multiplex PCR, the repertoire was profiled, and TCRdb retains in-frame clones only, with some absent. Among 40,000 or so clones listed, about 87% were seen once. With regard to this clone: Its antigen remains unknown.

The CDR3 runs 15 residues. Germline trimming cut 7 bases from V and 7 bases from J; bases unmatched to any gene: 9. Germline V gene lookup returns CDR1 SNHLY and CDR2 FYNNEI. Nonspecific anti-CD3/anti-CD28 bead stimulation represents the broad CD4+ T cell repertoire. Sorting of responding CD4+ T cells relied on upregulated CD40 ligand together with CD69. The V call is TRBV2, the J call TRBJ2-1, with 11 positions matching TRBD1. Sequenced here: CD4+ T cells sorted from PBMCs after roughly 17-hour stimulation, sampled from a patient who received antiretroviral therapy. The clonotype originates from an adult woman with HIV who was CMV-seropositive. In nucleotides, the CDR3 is TGTGCCAGCATACTACGGGACAGGGGGATGAATGAGCAGTTCTTC. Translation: CASILRDRGMNEQFF. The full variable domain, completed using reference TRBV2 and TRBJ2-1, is EPEVTQTPSHQVTQMGQEVILRCVPISNHLYFYWYRQILGQKVEFLVSFYNNEISEKSEIFDDQFSVERPDGSNFTLKIRSTKLEDSAMYFCASILRDRGMNEQFFGPGTRLTVL.